This T cell receptor beta chain was obtained from a study of T cell changes during pregnancy in multiple sclerosis. Some clones are missing from TCRdb's copy, which holds only in-frame ones; the method was immunoSEQ multiplex PCR. The sample consists of about 59,000 clones, around 94% of them appearing once. The source material was CD8+ T cells from peripheral blood mononuclear cells, sampled after pregnancy. This sequence was found in a female donor with multiple sclerosis, enrolled in a pregnancy study.

CDR3 residues: CSAIGEPFTDTQYF. The CDR3 bases are TGCAGCGCCATCGGAGAGCCCTTCACAGATACGCAGTATTTT. The chain has TRBV29-1 and TRBJ2-3; D uncertain. CDR1 SQVTM and CDR2 ANQGSEA come from the germline V gene. The CDR3 has 14 amino acids. The V gene lost 7 bases and the J gene lost 2 bases, with 16 bases spanning the gap.